The following is a T cell receptor beta chain sequence with its context. RNA served as the template for amplifying TCR beta CDR3 regions. An opening RT-PCR round employed HTBI primers and preceded a second-round multiplex PCR. TCRdb used MiXCR to reprocess the multiplex PCR reads, holding one entry per CDR3 protein. The repertoire holds around 1,000,000 distinct CDR3 sequences, with about 40% as singletons. These data come from a study of Graves' ophthalmopathy and Graves' hyperthyroidism. The TCR was taken from an adult man with Graves' hyperthyroidism. Sequencing was performed on peripheral blood or thyroid tissue (not recorded which).

CDR3 in amino acids: CASSLGLGDSLQETQYF. In nucleotides, the CDR3 is TGTGCCAGCAGCTTAGGTTTAGGGGACAGCCTACAAGAGACCCAGTACTTC. The chain has TRBV11-1 and TRBJ2-5, with TRBD1 identical over 7 bases. The CDR3 is 17 residues long. Trimming took 1 base from V and 2 from J; bases not matched to a gene: 10. Per the germline V gene, CDR1 is SGHAT and CDR2 is FQDESV (reference sequence).